This T cell receptor beta chain was identified during a study of control samples from healthy donors and cancer patients. Profiling relied on immunoSEQ multiplex PCR, and the TCRdb table lists in-frame clones only, not all of them. The sample holds roughly 70,000 clones, about 94% seen once. V lost 4 bases, J lost 1 base, and 1 base stayed unmatched. Germline V lookup: CDR1 MNHNS, CDR2 SASEGT. CDR3 length: 16 residues. The chain has TRBV6-1 and TRBJ2-4; 13 positions agree with TRBD2. Sequences were obtained from blood. The source is a woman in her twenties or thirties in good health. Written as DNA, the CDR3 is TGTGCCAGCAGTGCGGGACTAGCGGGGGCCAAAAACATTCAGTACTTC. This translates into CASSAGLAGAKNIQYF.